This T cell receptor beta chain was obtained from a study of vaccination and CD4 T cells after COVID-19. Background on the study: Mild disease affected 8 or 9 convalescent patients and severe disease one, all SARS-CoV-2 positive by nasal swab PCR. Overlapping peptides covering the spike proteins of SARS-CoV-2, HCoV-NL63, HCoV-OC43 and HCoV-229E were added to stimulate cells. Convalescent donors were composed of six males and four females, of whom two were Hispanic.

Scientists ran DNA taken from cultured CD4+ T cells through the Oncomine TCR Beta short-read assay for sequencing. One entry per CDR3 protein results from TCRdb running MiXCR on the PCR reads. The table lists about 3,800 distinct CDR3 sequences, approximately 48% of them singletons. By share, this clonotype counts as medium-sized (0.01 to 0.1%). As yet, its antigen is unknown. The germline CDR1 and CDR2 sequences are SGHAT and FQNNGV. V lost 2 bases to trimming and J lost 6 bases; unmatched junction nucleotides: 7. This CDR3 region has 16 residues. This sample's treatment: roughly 10-day PBMC culture with coronavirus spike peptide pools or control peptides (ViraFEST assay). Every well contained over 1.5 million PBMCs, which were grown with about 9.3 IU/ml IL-2 and 7.5 to 10 ug/ml peptide pools.

Sequenced: CD4+ T cells from blood, cultured in vitro. The sequence was collected from a human donor who had recovered from COVID-19. The V gene is TRBV11-2, the J gene TRBJ2-2, with 9 bases identical to TRBD2. The CDR3 sequence is CASSLPFSGSPGELFF. The CDR3, as DNA: TGTGCCAGCAGCTTACCCTTTAGCGGGAGCCCCGGGGAGCTGTTTTTT.